This T cell receptor (beta chain) was obtained from a study of cytomegalovirus exposure and HLA in healthy donors. Study-wide results and caveats: Using a false discovery rate of 0.05, a later analysis showed that 15,000 to 20,000 TCR beta sequences were associated with HLA alleles. The authors listed around 150 TCR beta chains as cytomegalovirus-associated. In most subjects, TCR beta sequences reportedly gave accurate predictions of HLA-A and HLA-B alleles. Later on, an analysis showed TCR association rates differing by HLA locus, with DRB1 the most and HLA-C the fewest.

V dropped 6 bases and J dropped 4 bases, with 4 bases sitting between them. CDR1 MNHEY and CDR2 SVGAGI come from the germline V gene. The CDR3 loop spans 10 amino acids. This PCR relied on a set of 60 Vbeta primers and 13 Jbeta primers. Repertoires were generated with immunoSEQ multiplex PCR, while TCRdb's copy carries only in-frame clones and drops some. The table shows around 90,000 clones, with roughly four fifths occurring only once. Note on this clone: What it recognizes is unknown.

This chain connects TRBV6-5 to TRBJ2-7, with unresolved D. The receptor was derived from a man in his fifties or sixties in good health and CMV-seronegative. The sample consisted of PBMCs. The CDR3 is CASRRYEQYF. For the CDR3, the DNA is TGTGCCAGCAGGAGGTACGAGCAGTACTTC.